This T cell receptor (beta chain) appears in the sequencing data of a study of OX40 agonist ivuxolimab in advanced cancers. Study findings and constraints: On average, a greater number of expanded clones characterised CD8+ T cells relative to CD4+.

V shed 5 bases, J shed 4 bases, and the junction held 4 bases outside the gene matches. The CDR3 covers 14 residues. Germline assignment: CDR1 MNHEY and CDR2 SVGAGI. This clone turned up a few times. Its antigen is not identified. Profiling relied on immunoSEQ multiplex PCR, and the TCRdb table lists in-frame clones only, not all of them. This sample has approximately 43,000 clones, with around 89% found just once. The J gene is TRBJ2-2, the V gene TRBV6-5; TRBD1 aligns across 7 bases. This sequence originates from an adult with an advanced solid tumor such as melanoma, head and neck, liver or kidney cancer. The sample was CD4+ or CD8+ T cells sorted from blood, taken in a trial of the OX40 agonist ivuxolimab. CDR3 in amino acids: CASSQQGSTGELFF. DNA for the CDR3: TGTGCCAGCAGTCAACAGGGGTCCACCGGGGAGCTGTTTTTT.